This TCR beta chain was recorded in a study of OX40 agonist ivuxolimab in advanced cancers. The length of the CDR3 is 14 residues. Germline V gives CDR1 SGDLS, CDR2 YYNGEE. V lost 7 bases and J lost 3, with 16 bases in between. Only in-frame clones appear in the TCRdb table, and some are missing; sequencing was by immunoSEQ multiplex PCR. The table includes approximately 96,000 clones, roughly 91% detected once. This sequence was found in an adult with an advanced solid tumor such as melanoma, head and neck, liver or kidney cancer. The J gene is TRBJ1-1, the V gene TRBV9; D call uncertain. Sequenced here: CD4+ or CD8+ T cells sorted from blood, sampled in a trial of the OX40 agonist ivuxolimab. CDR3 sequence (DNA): TGTGCCAGCGGCCCGGGGTTAAGGGACACTGAAGCTTTCTTT. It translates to CASGPGLRDTEAFF.